This T cell receptor beta chain was captured by sequencing in a study of beta chain features in type 1 diabetes. General study points: Among all four CD4+ subsets, Type 1 diabetes patients had TCRB CDR3s that were moderately but significantly shorter. Reduced insertions and increased deletions marked VDJ junctions in type 1 diabetes patients. High TCR expression in some cells could lead to their over-representation in cDNA sequencing.

Staining for CD45RO/CCR7/CD25/CD127/CD95/CD27 allowed sorting of CD4+ naive, central memory, regulatory and stem cell-like memory cells. In the case of this clone: What it binds is not known.

Expressed TCRB transcripts were sequenced because the isolated RNA had all been reverse transcribed beforehand. Naive, central memory and regulatory T cell samples averaged approximately 3.8 million reads. The protocol was immunoSEQ multiplex PCR, while the TCRdb copy is restricted to in-frame clones and leaves out a portion. The data show over 650,000 clones, with about 14% seen just once and roughly 0.04% held by the top ten. The clonotype comes from a man aged 18 to 29 with type 1 diabetes. Sequenced sample: naive CD4+ T cells from blood.

DNA of the CDR3: TGTGCCAGCAGTGTGTTGGGATCGGATACGCAGTATTTT. Its protein is CASSVLGSDTQYF. The chain recombines TRBV6-4 with TRBJ2-3; unclear D gene. Deletions cut 4 bases from V and 6 bases from J, with 11 bases between. CDR3 length equals 13 residues. Germline values: CDR1 MRHNA, CDR2 SNTAGT.